The text below deals with one T cell receptor beta chain. CDR3 length: 14 amino acids. CDR1 SEHNR and CDR2 FQNEAQ come from the germline V gene (reference sequence). V was pared by 5 bases and J by 5 bases, with 13 bases between. In the source study's methods: Quantification of nucleated cells was approximated via reference gene primer amplification. Profiled with immunoSEQ multiplex PCR; TCRdb holds only in-frame clones, not every one. Clone size and V and J calls were adopted from that table, with D and trimming inferred from the DNA. Of tens of thousands of clones listed, roughly 90% were seen once; the top ten hold over 20%. This entry comes from a study of blood T cell repertoires in COVID-19. At the level of the study: From the United States, Italy and Spain came samples of acute and convalescent COVID-19. T cells, B-cell-depleted T cells, or PBMCs supplied cDNA or gDNA.

This TCR was recovered from a woman between 50 and 59 years old with active or convalescent COVID-19. This chain connects TRBV7-9 to TRBJ2-1; a weak D match, TRBD1 (6 bases). Sequencing was performed on peripheral blood. Here the CDR3 DNA reads TGTGCCAGCAGCACGAGAGGGGGACACAATGAGCAGTTCTTC. Protein sequence: CASSTRGGHNEQFF. The whole variable domain, remainder taken from reference TRBV7-9 and TRBJ2-1, is DTGVSQNPRHKITKRGQNVTFRCDPISEHNRLYWYRQTLGQGPEFLTYFQNEAQLEKSRLLSDRFSAERPKGSFSTLEIQRTEQGDSAMYLCASSTRGGHNEQFFGPGTRLTVL.